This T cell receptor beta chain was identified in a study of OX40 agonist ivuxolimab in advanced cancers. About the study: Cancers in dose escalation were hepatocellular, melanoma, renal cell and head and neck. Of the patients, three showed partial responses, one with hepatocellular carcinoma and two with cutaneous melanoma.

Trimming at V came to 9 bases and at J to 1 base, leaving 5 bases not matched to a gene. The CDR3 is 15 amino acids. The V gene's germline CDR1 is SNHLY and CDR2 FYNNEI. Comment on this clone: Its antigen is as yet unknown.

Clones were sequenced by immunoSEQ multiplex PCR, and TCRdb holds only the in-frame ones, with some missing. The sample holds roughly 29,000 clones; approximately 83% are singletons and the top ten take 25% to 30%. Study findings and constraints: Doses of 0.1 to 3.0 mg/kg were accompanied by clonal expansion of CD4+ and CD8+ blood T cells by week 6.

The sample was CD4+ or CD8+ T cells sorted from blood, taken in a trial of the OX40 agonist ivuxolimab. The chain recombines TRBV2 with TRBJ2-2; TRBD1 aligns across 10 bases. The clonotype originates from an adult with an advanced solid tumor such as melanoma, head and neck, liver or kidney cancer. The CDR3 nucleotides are TGTGCCAGGACAGGGGGCGAATTGAACACCGGGGAGCTGTTTTTT. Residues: CARTGGELNTGELFF.